The 5 T cell receptor beta chains below come from one sample, sequenced in a study of T-cell reconstitution after alpha-beta-depleted transplantation in children (dated by TCRdb to the mid-2010s). The receptor library was made with PCR. Sequencing was carried out with an Illumina HiSeq 2500. Molecular barcoding was employed in the preparation of TCR libraries, with unique molecular identifiers being used to normalize TCRbeta repertoire quantification. In TCRdb, the public reads were trimmed at Q25 with fastp and aligned with MiXCR, with productive beta chains retained. Every entry covers one CDR3 protein and lists the most common genes and DNA from its rows. The sample table records 440,000 or so distinct CDR3 sequences; 11% of these occur just once. The ten largest clones represent roughly 5% of the sample. The specimen comprised PBMCs from the stem cell graft donor, sampled from the stem cell graft. These receptors were obtained from a human donor who donated a stem cell graft to a child with acute myeloid leukemia.

This clonotype has a count of ten or more. This sequence joins TRBV19 and TRBJ1-5; D uncertain. V gave up 6 bases and J gave up 4 bases, with 10 bases separating them. The CDR3 has 13 residues. The V gene's germline CDR1 is LNHDA and CDR2 SQIVND (reference sequence). This CDR3 is CASRGYSNQPQHF. The DNA of the CDR3 is TGTGCCAGTAGGGGGTATAGTAATCAGCCCCAGCATTTT.

The chain carries TRBV25-1 and TRBJ1-5, with 7 bases that match TRBD1. V lost 7 bases to trimming and J lost 0 bases; unmatched junction nucleotides: 6. The V gene's germline CDR1 is MGHDK and CDR2 SYGVNS. CDR3 length equals 15 residues. The CDR3 coding sequence is TGTGCCAGCATCCCGGACAGGAATAGCAATCAGCCCCAGCATTTT. It specifies CASIPDRNSNQPQHF.

The rearrangement joins TRBV20-1 to TRBJ2-3; D is ambiguous. The CDR3 has 12 amino acids. CDR1 is DFQATT and CDR2 is SNEGSKA in the germline V gene (reference sequence). V lost 3 bases, J lost 2 bases, and 6 bases lay in between. The CDR3 coding sequence is TGCAGTGCTAGGGTTTACACAGATACGCAGTATTTT. Translation: CSARVYTDTQYF.

This clonotype was seen at least ten times. The CDR3 region has the DNA TGTGCCAGTAGTACGGGGAGAACTAACGAGCAGTACGTC. This encodes CASSTGRTNEQYV. The chain links TRBV19 to TRBJ2-7, with a possible D match to TRBD2 (5 bases). The CDR3 length is 13 residues. Germline CDR1 reads LNHDA; CDR2 reads SQIVND (reference sequence). The ends were cut back, 4 bases at V and 5 bases at J, with 12 bases in the middle.

This clonotype was counted between two and nine times. The chain uses TRBV12-3 or TRBV12-4 and TRBJ2-5, with 7 bases aligning to TRBD1. After removal of 6 bases from V and 1 base from J, the junction contained 5 bases not matched to a gene. This CDR3 comprises 14 residues. CDR3 nucleotides: TGTGCCAGCAGCGAGGACAGGACCCAAGAGACCCAGTACTTC. Amino acid sequence: CASSEDRTQETQYF.